A selection of T cell receptor beta chains follows, all from one sample in a study of vaccination and CD4 T cells after COVID-19. These receptors' targets are unknown. TCRdb re-called the PCR reads with MiXCR, one entry per CDR3 protein. The sample lists 15,000 or so distinct CDR3 sequences, 30% to 35% occurring once. Sample: cultured CD4+ T cells from blood. The source of these receptors is a human donor with COVID-19. Both conserved end residues are part of each CDR3. The size of a clone is reported for some rows only, either as once, few or many, or as a class for expanded clones.

clone_size: few
j_call: TRBJ2-2
v_call: TRBV12-3/TRBV12-4
cdr3_aa: CASSRYGADTGELFF

clone_size: .
j_call: TRBJ2-5
v_call: TRBV5-6
cdr3_aa: CASSPWTAQETQYF

clone_size: few
j_call: TRBJ2-3
v_call: TRBV7-9
cdr3_aa: CASSSLDTQYF

clone_size: few
j_call: TRBJ1-3
v_call: TRBV28
cdr3_aa: CASRTSGPSSGNTIYF

clone_size: few
j_call: TRBJ1-5
v_call: TRBV14
cdr3_aa: CASSPTAPASNQPQHF

clone_size: medium-sized
j_call: TRBJ1-2
v_call: TRBV6-5
cdr3_aa: CASSYRRGTANYGYTF

clone_size: .
j_call: TRBJ2-1
v_call: TRBV5-4
cdr3_aa: CASSGGAPSSYNEQFF

clone_size: .
j_call: TRBJ1-2
v_call: TRBV29-1
cdr3_aa: CSVRQAPEVGYGYTF

clone_size: .
j_call: TRBJ1-4
v_call: TRBV25-1
cdr3_aa: CASSELARGTTNEKLFF

clone_size: .
j_call: TRBJ2-7
v_call: TRBV24-1
cdr3_aa: CATSDTSGGQGAGEQYF

clone_size: .
j_call: TRBJ2-7
v_call: TRBV21-1
cdr3_aa: CASSKPGRPSYEQYF

clone_size: few
j_call: TRBJ1-1
v_call: TRBV27
cdr3_aa: CASRTTGDWNTEAFF

clone_size: .
j_call: TRBJ2-7
v_call: TRBV11-2
cdr3_aa: CASSLGRGNSYEQYF

clone_size: few
j_call: TRBJ1-5
v_call: TRBV19
cdr3_aa: CASSIERGTGQHF

clone_size: few
j_call: TRBJ2-2
v_call: TRBV20-1
cdr3_aa: CSAGTGSGKNTGELFF

clone_size: .
j_call: TRBJ1-5
v_call: TRBV12-5
cdr3_aa: CASGGGDNQPQHF

clone_size: .
j_call: TRBJ1-1
v_call: TRBV7-8
cdr3_aa: CASSLFSGQGAGLTEAFF

clone_size: .
j_call: TRBJ2-5
v_call: TRBV7-2
cdr3_aa: CASCSPGRKTQYF

clone_size: .
j_call: TRBJ2-7
v_call: TRBV24-1
cdr3_aa: CATSDSGTGFEQYF

clone_size: .
j_call: TRBJ1-6
v_call: TRBV6-1
cdr3_aa: CASGQTYNSPLHF

clone_size: few
j_call: TRBJ1-1
v_call: TRBV11-3
cdr3_aa: CASSPIAGGAAFF

clone_size: few
j_call: TRBJ2-2
v_call: TRBV25-1
cdr3_aa: CASSGRTQGSGELFF

clone_size: .
j_call: TRBJ1-2
v_call: TRBV7-2
cdr3_aa: CASSSGRSDGYTF

clone_size: .
j_call: TRBJ2-5
v_call: TRBV7-2
cdr3_aa: CASSSLSSQYF

clone_size: few
j_call: TRBJ1-1
v_call: TRBV29-1
cdr3_aa: CSDTGQGGSEAFF

clone_size: .
j_call: TRBJ1-1
v_call: TRBV18
cdr3_aa: CASSLNWGLNTEAFF

clone_size: .
j_call: TRBJ2-3
v_call: TRBV11-2
cdr3_aa: CASSSPLDPHTQYF

clone_size: .
j_call: TRBJ2-5
v_call: TRBV5-4
cdr3_aa: CASSLLAGGRGQETQYF

clone_size: few
j_call: TRBJ1-5
v_call: TRBV6-1
cdr3_aa: CASTRSNQPQHF

clone_size: .
j_call: TRBJ2-7
v_call: TRBV20-1
cdr3_aa: CSARETLLAGGLPSSYEQYF

clone_size: few
j_call: TRBJ1-5
v_call: TRBV27
cdr3_aa: CASSLRGDYSNQPQHF